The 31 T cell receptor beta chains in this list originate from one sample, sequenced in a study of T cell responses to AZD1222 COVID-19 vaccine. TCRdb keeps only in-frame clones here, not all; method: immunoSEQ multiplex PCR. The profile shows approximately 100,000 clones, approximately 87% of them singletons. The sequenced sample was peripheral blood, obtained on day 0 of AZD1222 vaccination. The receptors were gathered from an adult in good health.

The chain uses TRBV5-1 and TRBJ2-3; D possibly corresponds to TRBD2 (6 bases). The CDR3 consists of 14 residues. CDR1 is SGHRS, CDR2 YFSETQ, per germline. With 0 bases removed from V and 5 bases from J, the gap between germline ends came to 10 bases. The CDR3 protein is CASSLGQEGDTQYF. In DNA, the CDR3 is TGCGCCAGCAGCTTGGGGCAGGAGGGAGATACGCAGTATTTT.

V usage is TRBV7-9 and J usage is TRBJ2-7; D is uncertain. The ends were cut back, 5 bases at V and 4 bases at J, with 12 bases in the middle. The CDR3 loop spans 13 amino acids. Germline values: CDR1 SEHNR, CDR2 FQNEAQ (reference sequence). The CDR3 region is CASSPSAAYEQYF. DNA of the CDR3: TGTGCCAGCAGCCCTTCGGCGGCGTACGAGCAGTACTTC.

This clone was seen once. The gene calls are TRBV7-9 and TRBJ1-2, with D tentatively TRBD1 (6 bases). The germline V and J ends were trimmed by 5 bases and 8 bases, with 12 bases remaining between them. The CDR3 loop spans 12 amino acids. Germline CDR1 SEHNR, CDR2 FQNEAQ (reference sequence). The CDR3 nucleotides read TGTGCCAGCAGCACCGGGACACCCGGCTACACCTTC. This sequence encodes CASSTGTPGYTF.

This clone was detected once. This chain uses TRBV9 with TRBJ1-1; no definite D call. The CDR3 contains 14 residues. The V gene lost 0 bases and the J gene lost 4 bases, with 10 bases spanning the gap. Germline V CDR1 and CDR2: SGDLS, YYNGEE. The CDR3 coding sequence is TGTGCCAGCAGCGTAGAAGGGAAGGGCACTGAAGCTTTCTTT. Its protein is CASSVEGKGTEAFF. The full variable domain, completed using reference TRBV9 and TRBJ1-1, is DSGVTQTPKHLITATGQRVTLRCSPRSGDLSVYWYQQSLDQGLQFLIQYYNGEERAKGNILERFSAQQFPDLHSELNLSSLELGDSALYFCASSVEGKGTEAFFGQGTRLTVV.

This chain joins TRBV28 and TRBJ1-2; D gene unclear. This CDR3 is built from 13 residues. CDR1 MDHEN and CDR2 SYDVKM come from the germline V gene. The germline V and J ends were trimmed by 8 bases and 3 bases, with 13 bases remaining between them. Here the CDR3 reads CASDAGIDYGYTF. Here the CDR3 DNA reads TGTGCCAGCGACGCCGGGATCGACTATGGCTACACCTTC.

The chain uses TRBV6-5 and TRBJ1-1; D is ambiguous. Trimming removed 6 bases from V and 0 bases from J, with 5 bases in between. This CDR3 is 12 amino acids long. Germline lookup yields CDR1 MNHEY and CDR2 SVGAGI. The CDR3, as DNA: TGTGCCAGCAGCCGGGTGAACACTGAAGCTTTCTTT. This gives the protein CASSRVNTEAFF.

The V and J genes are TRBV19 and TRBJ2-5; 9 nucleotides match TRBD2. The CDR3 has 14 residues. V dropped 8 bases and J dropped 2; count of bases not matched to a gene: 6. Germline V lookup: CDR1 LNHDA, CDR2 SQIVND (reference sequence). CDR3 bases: TGTGCCAGTGGGTTGGCGGGAGGGCAAGAGACCCAGTACTTC. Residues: CASGLAGGQETQYF. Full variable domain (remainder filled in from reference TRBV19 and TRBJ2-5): DGGITQSPKYLFRKEGQNVTLSCEQNLNHDAMYWYRQDPGQGLRLIYYSQIVNDFQKGDIAEGYSVSREKKESFPLTVTSAQKNPTAFYLCASGLAGGQETQYFGPGTRLLVL.

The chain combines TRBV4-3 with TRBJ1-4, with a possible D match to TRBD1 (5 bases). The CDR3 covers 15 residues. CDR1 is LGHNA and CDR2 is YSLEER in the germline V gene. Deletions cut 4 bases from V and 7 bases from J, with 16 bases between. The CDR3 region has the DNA TGCGCCAGCAGCCCATCGGGGGGGAGAAGTGAAAAACTGTTTTTT. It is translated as CASSPSGGRSEKLFF.

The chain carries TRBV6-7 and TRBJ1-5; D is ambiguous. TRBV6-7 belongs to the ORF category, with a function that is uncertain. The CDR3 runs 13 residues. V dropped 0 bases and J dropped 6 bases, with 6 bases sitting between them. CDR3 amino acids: CASSYSTRQPQHF. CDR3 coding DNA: TGTGCCAGCAGTTACTCGACTCGTCAGCCCCAGCATTTT.

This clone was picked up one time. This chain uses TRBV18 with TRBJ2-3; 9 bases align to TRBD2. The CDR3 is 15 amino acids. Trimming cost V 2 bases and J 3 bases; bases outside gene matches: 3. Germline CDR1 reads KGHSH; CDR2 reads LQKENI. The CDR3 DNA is TGTGCCAGCTCACCAGCGGGAGGGAAGACAGATACGCAGTATTTT. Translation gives CASSPAGGKTDTQYF.

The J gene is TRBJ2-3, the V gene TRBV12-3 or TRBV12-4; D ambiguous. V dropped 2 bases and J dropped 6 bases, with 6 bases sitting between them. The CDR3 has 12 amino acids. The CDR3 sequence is CASSLSRDTQYF. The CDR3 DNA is TGTGCCAGCAGTTTAAGCCGGGATACGCAGTATTTT.

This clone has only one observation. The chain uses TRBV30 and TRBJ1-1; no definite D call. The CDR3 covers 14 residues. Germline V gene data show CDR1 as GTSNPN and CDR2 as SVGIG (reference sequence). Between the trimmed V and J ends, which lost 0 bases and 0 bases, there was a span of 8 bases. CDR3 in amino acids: CAWSVVRLNTEAFF. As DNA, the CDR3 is TGTGCCTGGAGTGTAGTCAGACTGAACACTGAAGCTTTCTTT. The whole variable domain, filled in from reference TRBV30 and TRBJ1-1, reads SQTIHQWPATLVQPVGSPLSLECTVEGTSNPNLYWYRQAAGRGLQLLFYSVGIGQISSEVPQNLSASRPQDRQFILSSKKLLLSDSGFYLCAWSVVRLNTEAFFGQGTRLTVV.

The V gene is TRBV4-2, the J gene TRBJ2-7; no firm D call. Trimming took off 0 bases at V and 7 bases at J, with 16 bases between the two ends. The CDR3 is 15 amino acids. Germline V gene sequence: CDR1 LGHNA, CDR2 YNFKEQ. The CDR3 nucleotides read TGTGCCAGCAGCCAAGATCAAAGCCTGCTCTGGGAGCAGTACTTC. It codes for CASSQDQSLLWEQYF.

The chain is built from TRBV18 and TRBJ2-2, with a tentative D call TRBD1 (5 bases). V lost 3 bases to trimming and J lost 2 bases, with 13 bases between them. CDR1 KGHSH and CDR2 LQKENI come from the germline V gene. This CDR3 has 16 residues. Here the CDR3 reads CASSPGQSANTGELFF. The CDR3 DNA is TGTGCCAGCTCACCCGGACAATCGGCAAACACCGGGGAGCTGTTTTTT. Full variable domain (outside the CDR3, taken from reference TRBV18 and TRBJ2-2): NAGVMQNPRHLVRRRGQEARLRCSPMKGHSHVYWYRQLPEEGLKFMVYLQKENIIDESGMPKERFSAEFPKEGPSILRIQQVVRGDSAAYFCASSPGQSANTGELFFGEGSRLTVL.

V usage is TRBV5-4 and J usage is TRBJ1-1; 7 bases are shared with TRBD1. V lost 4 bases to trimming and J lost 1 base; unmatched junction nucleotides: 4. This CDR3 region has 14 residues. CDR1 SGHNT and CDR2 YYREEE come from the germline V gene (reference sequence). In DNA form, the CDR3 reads TGTGCCAGCAGCCGGGGACAGCAGAACACTGAAGCTTTCTTT. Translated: CASSRGQQNTEAFF.

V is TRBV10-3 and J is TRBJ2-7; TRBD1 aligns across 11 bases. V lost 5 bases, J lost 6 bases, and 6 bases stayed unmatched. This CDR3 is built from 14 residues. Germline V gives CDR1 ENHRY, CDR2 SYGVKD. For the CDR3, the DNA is TGTGCCATCAGTAGCCGGGACAGGGGGGTCGAGCAGTACTTC. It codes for CAISSRDRGVEQYF.

The CDR3 DNA is TGTGCCAGCAGACCCGGACAGGGAGGTAACTATGGCTACACCTTC. Protein product: CASRPGQGGNYGYTF. The chain links TRBV9 to TRBJ1-2; 8 nucleotides line up with TRBD1. J was trimmed by 1 base and V by 5 bases; bases with no gene match: 7. In germline, CDR1 is SGDLS, CDR2 YYNGEE. The CDR3 is 15 amino acids.

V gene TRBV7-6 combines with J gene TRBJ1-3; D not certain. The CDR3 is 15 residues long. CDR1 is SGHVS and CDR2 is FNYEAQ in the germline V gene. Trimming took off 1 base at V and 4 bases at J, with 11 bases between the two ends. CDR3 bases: TGTGCCAGCAGCTTAGACCTCCCGGGGGGAAACACCATATATTTT. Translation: CASSLDLPGGNTIYF.

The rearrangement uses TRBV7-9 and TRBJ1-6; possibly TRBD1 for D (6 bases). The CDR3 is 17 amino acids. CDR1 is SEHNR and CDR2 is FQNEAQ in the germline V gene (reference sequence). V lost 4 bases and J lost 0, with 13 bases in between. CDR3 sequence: CASSSDRFSSYNSPLHF. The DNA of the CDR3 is TGTGCCAGCAGCTCAGACAGGTTCAGCTCCTATAATTCACCCCTCCACTTT.

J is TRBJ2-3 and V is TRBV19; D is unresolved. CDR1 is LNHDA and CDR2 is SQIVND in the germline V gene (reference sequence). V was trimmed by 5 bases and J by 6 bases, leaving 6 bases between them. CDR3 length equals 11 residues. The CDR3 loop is CASSFYDTQYF. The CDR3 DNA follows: TGTGCCAGTAGTTTCTACGATACGCAGTATTTT.

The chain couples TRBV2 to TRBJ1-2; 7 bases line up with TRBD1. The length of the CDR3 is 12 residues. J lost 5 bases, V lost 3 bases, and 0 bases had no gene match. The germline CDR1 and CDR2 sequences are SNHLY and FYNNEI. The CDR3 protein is CASSDRGYGYTF. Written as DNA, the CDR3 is TGTGCCAGCAGTGACAGGGGGTATGGCTACACCTTC.

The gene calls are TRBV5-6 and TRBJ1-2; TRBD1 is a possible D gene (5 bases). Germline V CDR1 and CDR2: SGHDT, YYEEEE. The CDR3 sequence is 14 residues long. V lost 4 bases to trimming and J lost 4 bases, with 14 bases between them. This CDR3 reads CASSTGTEIYGYTF. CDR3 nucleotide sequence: TGTGCCAGCAGCACCGGGACGGAAATCTATGGCTACACCTTC.

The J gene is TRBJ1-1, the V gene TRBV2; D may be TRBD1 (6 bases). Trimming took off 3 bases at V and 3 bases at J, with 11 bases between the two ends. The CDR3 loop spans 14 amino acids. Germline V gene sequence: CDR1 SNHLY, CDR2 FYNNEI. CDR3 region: CASSDLGADTEAFF. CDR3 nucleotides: TGTGCCAGCAGTGATCTGGGGGCCGACACTGAAGCTTTCTTT.

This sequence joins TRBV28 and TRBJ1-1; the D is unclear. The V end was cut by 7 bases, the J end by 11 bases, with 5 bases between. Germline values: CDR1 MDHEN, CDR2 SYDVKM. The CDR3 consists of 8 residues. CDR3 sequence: CASNGAFF. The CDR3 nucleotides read TGTGCCAGCAATGGGGCTTTCTTT.

This CDR3 reads CASRLAPYSYNEQFF. CDR3 DNA: TGTGCCAGCAGATTAGCGCCCTACTCCTACAATGAGCAGTTCTTC. The chain links TRBV6-5 to TRBJ2-1; a weak D match, TRBD2 (5 bases). CDR1 and CDR2 from the germline V gene are MNHEY and SVGAGI. This CDR3 is built from 15 residues. V was pared by 6 bases and J by 0 bases, with 12 bases between.

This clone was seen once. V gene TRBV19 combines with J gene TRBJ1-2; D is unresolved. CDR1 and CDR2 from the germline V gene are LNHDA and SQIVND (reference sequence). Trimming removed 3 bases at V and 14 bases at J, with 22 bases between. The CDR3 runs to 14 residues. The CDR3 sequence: CASSIERQGSLGTF. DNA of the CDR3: TGTGCCAGTAGTATCGAACGGCAAGGCAGTCTTGGGACCTTC.

The CDR3 sequence: CASSLATGEYYGYTF. CDR3 sequence (DNA): TGTGCCAGCAGCTTGGCGACAGGGGAGTACTATGGCTACACCTTC. The chain has TRBV5-8 and TRBJ1-2, with TRBD1 matching over 8 bases. Germline V gene lookup returns CDR1 SGHTS and CDR2 YDEGEE. With 0 bases clipped from V and 3 bases from J, the junction kept 4 bases outside the gene matches. The CDR3 contains 15 residues.

CDR3 nucleotides: TGTGCCAGCAGCCAAGTAAGGGGCGGCGGCCGTTATGAAAAACTGTTTTTT. It encodes CASSQVRGGGRYEKLFF. This chain links TRBV3-1 (or the pseudogene TRBV3-2) with TRBJ1-4; tentative D call: TRBD1 (5 bases). Germline V gene sequence: CDR1 LGHDT, CDR2 YNNKEL (reference sequence). The CDR3 consists of 17 residues. Trimming removed 1 base from V and 6 bases from J, with 18 bases in between.

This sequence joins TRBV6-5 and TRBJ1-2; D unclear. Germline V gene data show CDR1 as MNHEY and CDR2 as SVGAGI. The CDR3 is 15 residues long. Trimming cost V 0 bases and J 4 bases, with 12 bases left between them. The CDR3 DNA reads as TGTGCCAGCAGTTACTCAGCAGGTCGAACCTATGGCTACACCTTC. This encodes CASSYSAGRTYGYTF.

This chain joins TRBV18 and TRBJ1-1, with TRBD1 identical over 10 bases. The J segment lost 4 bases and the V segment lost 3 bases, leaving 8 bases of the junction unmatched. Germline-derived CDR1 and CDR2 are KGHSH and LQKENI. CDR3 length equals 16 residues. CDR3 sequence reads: CASSPGGTGVFTEAFF. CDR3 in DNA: TGTGCCAGCTCACCGGGGGGGACAGGGGTATTCACTGAAGCTTTCTTT.

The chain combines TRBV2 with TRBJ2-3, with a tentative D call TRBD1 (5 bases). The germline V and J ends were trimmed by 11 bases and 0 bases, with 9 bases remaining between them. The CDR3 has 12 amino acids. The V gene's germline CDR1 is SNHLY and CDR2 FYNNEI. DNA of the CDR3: TGTGCCGGACACGCTAGCACAGATACGCAGTATTTT. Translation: CAGHASTDTQYF.